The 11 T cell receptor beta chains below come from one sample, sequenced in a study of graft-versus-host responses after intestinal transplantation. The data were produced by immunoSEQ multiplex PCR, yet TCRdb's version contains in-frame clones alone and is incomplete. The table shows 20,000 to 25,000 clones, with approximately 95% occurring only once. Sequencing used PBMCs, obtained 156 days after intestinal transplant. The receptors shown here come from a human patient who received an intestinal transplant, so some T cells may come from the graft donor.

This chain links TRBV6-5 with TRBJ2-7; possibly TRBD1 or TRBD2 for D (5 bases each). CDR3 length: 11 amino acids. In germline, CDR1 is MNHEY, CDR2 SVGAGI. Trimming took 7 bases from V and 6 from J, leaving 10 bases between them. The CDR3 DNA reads TGTGCCAGCACGGCAGGGAGCGAGCAGTACTTC. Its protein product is CASTAGSEQYF.

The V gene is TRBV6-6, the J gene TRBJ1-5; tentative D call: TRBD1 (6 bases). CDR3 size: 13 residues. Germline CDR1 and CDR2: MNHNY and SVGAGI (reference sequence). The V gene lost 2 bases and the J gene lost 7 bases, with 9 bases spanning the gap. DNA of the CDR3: TGTGCCAGCAGTTACCCAGGGGACCAGCCCCAGCATTTT. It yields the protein CASSYPGDQPQHF.

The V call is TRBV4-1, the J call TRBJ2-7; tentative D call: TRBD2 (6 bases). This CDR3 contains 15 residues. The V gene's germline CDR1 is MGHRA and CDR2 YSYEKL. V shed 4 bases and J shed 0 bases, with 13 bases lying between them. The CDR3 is CASSLFGGSSYEQYF. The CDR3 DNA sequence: TGCGCCAGCAGCCTCTTTGGGGGGAGCTCCTACGAGCAGTACTTC.

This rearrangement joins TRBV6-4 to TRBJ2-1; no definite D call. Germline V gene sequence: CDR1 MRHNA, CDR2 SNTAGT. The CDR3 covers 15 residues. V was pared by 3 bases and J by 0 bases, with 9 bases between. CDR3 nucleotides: TGTGCCAGCAGTGAGAGAGACAACTCCTACAATGAGCAGTTCTTC. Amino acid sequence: CASSERDNSYNEQFF.

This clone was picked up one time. The CDR3 loop is CASSYGTTNEQFF. For the CDR3, the DNA is TGTGCCAGTAGTTACGGGACTACCAATGAGCAGTTCTTC. The genes are TRBV19 and TRBJ2-1; 7 nucleotides match TRBD2. The V and J ends lost 5 bases and 6 bases, in that order; junction bases with no gene match: 4. The CDR3 consists of 13 residues. Germline CDR1 reads LNHDA; CDR2 reads SQIVND (reference sequence).

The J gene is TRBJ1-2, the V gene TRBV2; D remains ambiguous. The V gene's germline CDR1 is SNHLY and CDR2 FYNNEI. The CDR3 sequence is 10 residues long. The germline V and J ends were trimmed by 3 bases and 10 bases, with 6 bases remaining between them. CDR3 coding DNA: TGTGCCAGCAGTGAGCAGTACTACACCTTC. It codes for CASSEQYYTF.

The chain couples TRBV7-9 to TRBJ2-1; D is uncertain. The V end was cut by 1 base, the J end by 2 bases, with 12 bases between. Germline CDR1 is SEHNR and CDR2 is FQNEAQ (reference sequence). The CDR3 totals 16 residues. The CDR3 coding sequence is TGTGCCAGCAGCTTAGAGTGGGTTTTGGCCTACAATGAGCAGTTCTTC. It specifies CASSLEWVLAYNEQFF.

The DNA of the CDR3 is TGTGCCAGCAGTTTTCGCCAGGCGAGCTCCTACGAGCAGTACTTC. It translates to CASSFRQASSYEQYF. This chain joins TRBV28 and TRBJ2-7; D is uncertain. The CDR3 is 15 amino acids. CDR1 and CDR2 (germline): MDHEN, SYDVKM. The V gene lost 3 bases and the J gene lost 0 bases, with 12 bases spanning the gap.

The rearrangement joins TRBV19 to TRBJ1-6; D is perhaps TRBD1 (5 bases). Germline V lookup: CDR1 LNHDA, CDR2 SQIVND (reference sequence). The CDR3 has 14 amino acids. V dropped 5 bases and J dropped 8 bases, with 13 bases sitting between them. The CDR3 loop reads CASSAKTGDSPLHF. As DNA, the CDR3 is TGTGCCAGTAGTGCCAAAACAGGTGATTCACCCCTCCACTTT.

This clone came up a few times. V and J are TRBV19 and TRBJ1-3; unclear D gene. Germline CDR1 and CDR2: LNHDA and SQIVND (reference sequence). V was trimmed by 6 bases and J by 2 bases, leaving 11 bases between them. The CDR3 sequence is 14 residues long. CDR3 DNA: TGTGCCAGTAGACCCGGTGGGACTGGAAACACCATATATTTT. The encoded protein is CASRPGGTGNTIYF.

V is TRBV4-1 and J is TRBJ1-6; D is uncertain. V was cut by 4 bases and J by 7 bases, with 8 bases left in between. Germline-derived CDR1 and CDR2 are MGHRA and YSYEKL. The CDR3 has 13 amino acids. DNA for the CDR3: TGCGCCAGCAGCCTGAACCCGAATTCACCCCTCCACTTT. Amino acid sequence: CASSLNPNSPLHF.